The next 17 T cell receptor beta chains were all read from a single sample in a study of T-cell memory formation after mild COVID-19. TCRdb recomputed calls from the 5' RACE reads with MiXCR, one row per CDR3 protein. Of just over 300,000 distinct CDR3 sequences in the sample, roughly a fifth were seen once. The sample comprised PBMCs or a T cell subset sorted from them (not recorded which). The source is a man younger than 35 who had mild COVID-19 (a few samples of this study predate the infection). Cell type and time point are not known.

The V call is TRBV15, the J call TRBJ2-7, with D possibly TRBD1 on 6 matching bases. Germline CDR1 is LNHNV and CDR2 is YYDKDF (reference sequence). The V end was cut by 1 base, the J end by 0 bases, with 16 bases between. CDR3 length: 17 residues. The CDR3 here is CATSRANRDRSSYEQYF. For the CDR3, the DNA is TGTGCCACCAGCAGAGCGAACAGGGATCGGAGCTCCTACGAGCAGTACTTC. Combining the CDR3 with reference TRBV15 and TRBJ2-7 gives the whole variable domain DAMVIQNPRYQVTQFGKPVTLSCSQTLNHNVMYWYQQKSSQAPKLLFHYYDKDFNNEADTPDNFQSRRPNTSFCFLDIRSPGLGDTAMYLCATSRANRDRSSYEQYFGPGTRLTVT.

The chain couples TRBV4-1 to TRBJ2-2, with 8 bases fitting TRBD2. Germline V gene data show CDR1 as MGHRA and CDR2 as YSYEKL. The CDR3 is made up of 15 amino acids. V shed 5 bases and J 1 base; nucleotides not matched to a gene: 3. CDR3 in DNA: TGCGCCAGCAGCGGACTAGCAAGGAACACCGGGGAGCTGTTTTTT. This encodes CASSGLARNTGELFF.

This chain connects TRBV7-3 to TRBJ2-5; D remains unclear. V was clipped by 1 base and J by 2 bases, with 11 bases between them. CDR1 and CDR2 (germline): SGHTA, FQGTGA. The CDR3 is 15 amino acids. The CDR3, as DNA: TGTGCCAGCAGCTTAATGGGCAGACAACAAGAGACCCAGTACTTC. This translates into CASSLMGRQQETQYF.

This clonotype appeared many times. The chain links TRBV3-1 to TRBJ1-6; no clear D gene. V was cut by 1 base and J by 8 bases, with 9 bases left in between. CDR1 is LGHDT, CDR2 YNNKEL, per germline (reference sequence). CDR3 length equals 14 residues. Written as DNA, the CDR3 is TGTGCCAGCAGCCAAGTTGGGTTTTATTCACCCCTCCACTTT. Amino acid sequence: CASSQVGFYSPLHF.

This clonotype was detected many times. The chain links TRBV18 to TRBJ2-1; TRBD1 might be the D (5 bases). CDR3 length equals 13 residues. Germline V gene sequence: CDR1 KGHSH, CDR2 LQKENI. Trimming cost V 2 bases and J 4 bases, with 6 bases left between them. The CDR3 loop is CASSPRTYNEQFF. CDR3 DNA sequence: TGTGCCAGCTCACCAAGGACATACAATGAGCAGTTCTTC.

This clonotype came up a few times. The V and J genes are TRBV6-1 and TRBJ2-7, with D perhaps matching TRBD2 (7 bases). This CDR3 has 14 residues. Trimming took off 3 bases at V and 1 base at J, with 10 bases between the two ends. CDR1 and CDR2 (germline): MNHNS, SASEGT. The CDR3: CASSDKGGSYEQYV. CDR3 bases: TGTGCCAGCAGTGACAAGGGGGGGTCCTACGAGCAGTACGTC.

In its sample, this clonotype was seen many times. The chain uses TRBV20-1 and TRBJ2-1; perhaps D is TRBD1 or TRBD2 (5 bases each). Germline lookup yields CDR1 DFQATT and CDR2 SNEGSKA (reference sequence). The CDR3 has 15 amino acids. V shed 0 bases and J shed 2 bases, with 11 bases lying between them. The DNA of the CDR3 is TGCAGTGCTAGAGATGGACGGGGACCCTACAATGAGCAGTTCTTC. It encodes CSARDGRGPYNEQFF.

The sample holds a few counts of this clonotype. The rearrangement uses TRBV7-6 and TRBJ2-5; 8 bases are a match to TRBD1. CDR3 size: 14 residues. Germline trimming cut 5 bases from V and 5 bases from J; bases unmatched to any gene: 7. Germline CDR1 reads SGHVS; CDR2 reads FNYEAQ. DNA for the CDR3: TGTGCCAGCAGCCGAGACAGGGGAGACGAGACCCAGTACTTC. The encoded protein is CASSRDRGDETQYF.

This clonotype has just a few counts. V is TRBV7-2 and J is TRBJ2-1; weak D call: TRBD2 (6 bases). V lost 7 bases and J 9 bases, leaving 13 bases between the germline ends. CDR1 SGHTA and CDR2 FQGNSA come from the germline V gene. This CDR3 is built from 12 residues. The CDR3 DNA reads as TGTGCCAGCAACACTCCGGGACTTGAGCAGTTCTTC. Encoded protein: CASNTPGLEQFF.

CDR3 bases: TGTGCCAGCATCCTCGGGCAGTTGAGCAATCAGCCCCAGCATTTT. Protein: CASILGQLSNQPQHF. The chain employs TRBV6-6 and TRBJ1-5; D unclear. Per germline, CDR1 MNHNY and CDR2 SVGAGI (reference sequence). This CDR3 has 15 amino acids. With 7 bases removed from V and 1 base from J, the gap between germline ends came to 14 bases.

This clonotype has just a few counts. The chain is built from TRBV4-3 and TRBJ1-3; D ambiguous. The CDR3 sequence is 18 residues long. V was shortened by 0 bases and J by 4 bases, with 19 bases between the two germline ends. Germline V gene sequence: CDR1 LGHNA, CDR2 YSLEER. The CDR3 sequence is CASSQDLGQALVGNTIYF. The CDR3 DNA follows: TGCGCCAGCAGCCAAGATCTGGGCCAGGCTTTAGTCGGAAACACCATATATTTT.

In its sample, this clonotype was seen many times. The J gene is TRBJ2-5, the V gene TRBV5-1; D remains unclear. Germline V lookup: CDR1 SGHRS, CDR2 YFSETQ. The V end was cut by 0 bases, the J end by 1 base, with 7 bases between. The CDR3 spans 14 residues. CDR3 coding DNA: TGCGCCAGCAGCTTGGCGGCAGGCCAAGAGACCCAGTACTTC. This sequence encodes CASSLAAGQETQYF.

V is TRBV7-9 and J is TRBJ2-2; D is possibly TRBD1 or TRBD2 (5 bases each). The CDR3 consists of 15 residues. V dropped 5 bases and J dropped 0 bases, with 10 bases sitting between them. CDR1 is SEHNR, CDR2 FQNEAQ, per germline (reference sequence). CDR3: CASSARDPNTGELFF. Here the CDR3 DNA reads TGTGCCAGCAGCGCCAGGGACCCGAACACCGGGGAGCTGTTTTTT.

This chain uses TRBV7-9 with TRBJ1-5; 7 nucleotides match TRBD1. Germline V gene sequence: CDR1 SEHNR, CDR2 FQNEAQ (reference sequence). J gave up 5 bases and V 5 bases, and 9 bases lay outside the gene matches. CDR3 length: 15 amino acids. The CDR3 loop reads CASSPGRGPDQPQHF. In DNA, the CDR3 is TGTGCCAGCAGCCCCGGTAGGGGGCCCGATCAGCCCCAGCATTTT.

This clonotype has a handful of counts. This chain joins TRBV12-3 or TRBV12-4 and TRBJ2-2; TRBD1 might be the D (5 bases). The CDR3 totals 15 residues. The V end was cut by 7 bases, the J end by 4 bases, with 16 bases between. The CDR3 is CASTQTNGATGELFF. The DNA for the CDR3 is TGTGCCAGCACTCAAACGAATGGGGCCACCGGGGAGCTGTTTTTT.

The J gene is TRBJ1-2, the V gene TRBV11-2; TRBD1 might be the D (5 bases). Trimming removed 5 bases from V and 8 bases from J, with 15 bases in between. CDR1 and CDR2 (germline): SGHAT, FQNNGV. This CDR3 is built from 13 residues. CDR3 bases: TGTGCCAGCAGCCAAGTGGGGCAGCGGGGCTACACCTTC. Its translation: CASSQVGQRGYTF.

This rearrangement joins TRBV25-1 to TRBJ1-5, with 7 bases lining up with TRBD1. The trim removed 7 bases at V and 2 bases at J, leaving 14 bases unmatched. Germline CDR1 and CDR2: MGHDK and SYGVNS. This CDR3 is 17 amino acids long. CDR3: CASTQTGTATGNQPQHF. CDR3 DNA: TGTGCCAGCACCCAGACCGGGACAGCCACCGGCAATCAGCCCCAGCATTTT.